Given below is one T cell receptor beta chain in context. The antigen is unknown. V gave up 5 bases and J gave up 1 base; unmatched junction bases: 7. The CDR3 totals 15 residues. CDR1 and CDR2 from the germline V gene are SGHVS and FQNEAQ. The data were taken from a study of cytomegalovirus exposure and HLA in healthy donors. TCRdb's copy holds only in-frame clones and misses some; the assay was immunoSEQ multiplex PCR. This sample carries under 200,000 clones, 91% of them seen once, and the ten largest clones take approximately 3%. Study-wide results and limits: In vitro testing confirmed a few CMV-associated chains as specific for CMV antigens.

This rearrangement joins TRBV7-8 to TRBJ2-7, with 8 bases fitting TRBD1. The sample comprised PBMCs. The source is a woman between 18 and 29 years old in good health and CMV-seropositive. CDR3 sequence: CASSPGTGPSYEQYF. As DNA, the CDR3 is TGTGCCAGCAGCCCCGGGACAGGACCATCCTACGAGCAGTACTTC.